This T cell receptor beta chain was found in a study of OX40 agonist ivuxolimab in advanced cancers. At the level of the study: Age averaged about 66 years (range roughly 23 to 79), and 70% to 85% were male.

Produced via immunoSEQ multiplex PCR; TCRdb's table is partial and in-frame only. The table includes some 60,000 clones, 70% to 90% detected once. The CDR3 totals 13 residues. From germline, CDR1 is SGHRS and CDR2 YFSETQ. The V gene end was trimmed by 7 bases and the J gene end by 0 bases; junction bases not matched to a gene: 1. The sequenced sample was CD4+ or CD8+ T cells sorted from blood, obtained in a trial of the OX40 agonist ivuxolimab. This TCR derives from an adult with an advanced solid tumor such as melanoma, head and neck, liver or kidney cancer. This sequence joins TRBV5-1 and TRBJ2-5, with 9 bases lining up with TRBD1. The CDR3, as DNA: TGCGCCAGCGGGACAGGGAACCAAGAGACCCAGTACTTC. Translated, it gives CASGTGNQETQYF. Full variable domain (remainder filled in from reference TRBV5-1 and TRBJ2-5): KAGVTQTPRYLIKTRGQQVTLSCSPISGHRSVSWYQQTPGQGLQFLFEYFSETQRNKGNFPGRFSGRQFSNSRSEMNVSTLELGDSALYLCASGTGNQETQYFGPGTRLLVL.